The entry below describes one TCR beta chain. Authors' data handling: Estimation of nucleated cell counts was performed using reference gene primer amplification. Profiled with immunoSEQ multiplex PCR; TCRdb holds only in-frame clones, not every one. V, J and clone size are taken as reported in that table, and D and trimming were inferred from the DNA itself. The repertoire includes roughly 250,000 clones, approximately 83% of them detected once, and approximately 4.7% sits in the top ten. The data are from a study of blood T cell repertoires in COVID-19. Study context: Spain, Italy and the United States supplied samples that represented acute and convalescent COVID-19. T cells, B-cell-depleted T cells, or PBMCs supplied cDNA or gDNA.

Germline-derived CDR1 and CDR2 are MRHNA and SNTAGT. This CDR3 is 16 amino acids long. V lost 6 bases, J lost 0 bases, and 5 bases stayed unmatched. The sequencing sample was made of peripheral blood. The chain has TRBV6-4 and TRBJ2-2, with 9 bases lining up with TRBD2. The sequence derives from a man aged 45-65 years with active or convalescent COVID-19. The CDR3 loop is CASSLSGGANTGELFF. The DNA for the CDR3 is TGTGCCAGCAGCCTTAGCGGGGGTGCGAACACCGGGGAGCTGTTTTTT.